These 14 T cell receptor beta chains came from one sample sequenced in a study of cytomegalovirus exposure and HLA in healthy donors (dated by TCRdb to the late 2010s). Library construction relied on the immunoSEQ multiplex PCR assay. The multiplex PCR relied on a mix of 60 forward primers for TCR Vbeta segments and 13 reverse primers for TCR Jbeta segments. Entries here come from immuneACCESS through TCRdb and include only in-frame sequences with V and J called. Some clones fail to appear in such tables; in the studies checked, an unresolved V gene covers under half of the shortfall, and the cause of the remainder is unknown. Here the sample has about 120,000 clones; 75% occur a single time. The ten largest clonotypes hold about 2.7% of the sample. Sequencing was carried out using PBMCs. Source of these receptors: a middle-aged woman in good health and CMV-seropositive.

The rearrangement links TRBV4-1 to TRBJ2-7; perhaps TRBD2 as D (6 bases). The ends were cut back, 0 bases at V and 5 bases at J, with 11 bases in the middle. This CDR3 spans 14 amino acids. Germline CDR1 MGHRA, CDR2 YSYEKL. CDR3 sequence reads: CASSQDASADEQYF. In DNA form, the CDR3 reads TGCGCCAGCAGCCAAGATGCTAGCGCAGACGAGCAGTACTTC.

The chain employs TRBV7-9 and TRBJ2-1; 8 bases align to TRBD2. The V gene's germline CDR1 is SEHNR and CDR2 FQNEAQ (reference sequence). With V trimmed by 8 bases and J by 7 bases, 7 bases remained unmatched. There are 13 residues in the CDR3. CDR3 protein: CASRTSNENEQFF. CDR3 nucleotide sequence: TGTGCCAGCCGGACTAGCAATGAGAATGAGCAGTTCTTC.

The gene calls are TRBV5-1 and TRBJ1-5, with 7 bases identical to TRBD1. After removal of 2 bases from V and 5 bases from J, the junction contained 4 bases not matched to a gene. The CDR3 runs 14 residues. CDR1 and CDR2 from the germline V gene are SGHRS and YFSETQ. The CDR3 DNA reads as TGCGCCAGCAGCTTACGAACAGGGGATCAGCCCCAGCATTTT. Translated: CASSLRTGDQPQHF.

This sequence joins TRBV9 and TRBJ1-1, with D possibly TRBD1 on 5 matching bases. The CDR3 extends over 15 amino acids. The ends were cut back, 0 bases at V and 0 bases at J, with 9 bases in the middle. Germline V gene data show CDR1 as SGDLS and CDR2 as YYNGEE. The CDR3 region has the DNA TGTGCCAGCAGCGTAGGGGGGGGGATGAACACTGAAGCTTTCTTT. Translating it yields CASSVGGGMNTEAFF. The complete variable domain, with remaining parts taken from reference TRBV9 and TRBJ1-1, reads DSGVTQTPKHLITATGQRVTLRCSPRSGDLSVYWYQQSLDQGLQFLIQYYNGEERAKGNILERFSAQQFPDLHSELNLSSLELGDSALYFCASSVGGGMNTEAFFGQGTRLTVV.

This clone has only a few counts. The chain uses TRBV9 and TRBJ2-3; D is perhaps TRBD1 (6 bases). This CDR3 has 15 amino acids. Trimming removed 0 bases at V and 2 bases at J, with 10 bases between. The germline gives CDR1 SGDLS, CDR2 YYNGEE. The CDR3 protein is CASSVVGADTDTQYF. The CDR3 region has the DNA TGTGCCAGCAGCGTAGTGGGGGCCGACACAGATACGCAGTATTTT.

The CDR3 is CASSPVLTNYGYTF. Here the CDR3 DNA reads TGTGCCAGCAGCCCGGTGCTGACTAACTATGGCTACACCTTC. The rearrangement joins TRBV27 to TRBJ1-2; no clear D gene. CDR1 is MNHEY and CDR2 is SMNVEV in the germline V gene (reference sequence). V lost 6 bases and J 0 bases, leaving 11 bases between the germline ends. There are 14 residues in the CDR3.

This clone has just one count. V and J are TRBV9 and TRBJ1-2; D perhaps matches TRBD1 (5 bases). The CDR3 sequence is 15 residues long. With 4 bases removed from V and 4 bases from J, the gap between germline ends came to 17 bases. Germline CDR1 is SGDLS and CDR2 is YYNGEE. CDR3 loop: CASSPRDRKAYGYTF. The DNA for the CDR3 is TGTGCCAGCAGCCCGCGGGACCGAAAGGCCTATGGCTACACCTTC.

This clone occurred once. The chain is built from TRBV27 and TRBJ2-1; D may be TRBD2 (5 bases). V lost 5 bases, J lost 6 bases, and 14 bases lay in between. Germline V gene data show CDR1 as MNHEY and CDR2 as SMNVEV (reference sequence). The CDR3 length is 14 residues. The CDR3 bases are TGTGCCAGCAGTCTACCCGGGAAAACCAATGAGCAGTTCTTC. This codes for CASSLPGKTNEQFF.

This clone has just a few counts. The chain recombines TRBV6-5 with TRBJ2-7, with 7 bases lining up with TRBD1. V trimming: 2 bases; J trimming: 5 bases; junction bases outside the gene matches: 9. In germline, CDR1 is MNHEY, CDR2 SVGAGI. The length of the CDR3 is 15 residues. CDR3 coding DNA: TGTGCCAGCAGTTACAGGGTTCGACAGGGCCACGAGCAGTACTTC. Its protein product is CASSYRVRQGHEQYF.

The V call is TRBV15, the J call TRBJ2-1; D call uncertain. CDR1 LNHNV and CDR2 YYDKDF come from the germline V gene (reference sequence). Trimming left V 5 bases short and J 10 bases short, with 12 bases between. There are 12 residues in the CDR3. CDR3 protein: CATSELGLEQFF. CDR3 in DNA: TGTGCCACCAGCGAGTTGGGCTTGGAGCAGTTCTTC.

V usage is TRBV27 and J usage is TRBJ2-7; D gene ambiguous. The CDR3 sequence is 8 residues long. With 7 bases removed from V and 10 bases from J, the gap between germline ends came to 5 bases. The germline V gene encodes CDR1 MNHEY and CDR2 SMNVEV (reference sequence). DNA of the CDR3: TGTGCCAGCACCCTTCAGTACTTC. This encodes CASTLQYF.

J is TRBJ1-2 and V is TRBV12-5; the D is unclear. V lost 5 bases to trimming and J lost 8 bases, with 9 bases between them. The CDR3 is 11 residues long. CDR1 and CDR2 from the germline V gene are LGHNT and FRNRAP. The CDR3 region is CASGPGWGYTF. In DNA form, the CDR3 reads TGTGCTAGTGGTCCCGGGTGGGGCTACACCTTC.

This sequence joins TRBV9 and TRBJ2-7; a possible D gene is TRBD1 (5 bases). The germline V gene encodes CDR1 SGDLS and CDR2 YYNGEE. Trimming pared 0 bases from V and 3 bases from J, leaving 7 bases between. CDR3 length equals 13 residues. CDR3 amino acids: CASSVDTGYEQYF. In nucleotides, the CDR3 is TGTGCCAGCAGCGTAGACACAGGCTACGAGCAGTACTTC.

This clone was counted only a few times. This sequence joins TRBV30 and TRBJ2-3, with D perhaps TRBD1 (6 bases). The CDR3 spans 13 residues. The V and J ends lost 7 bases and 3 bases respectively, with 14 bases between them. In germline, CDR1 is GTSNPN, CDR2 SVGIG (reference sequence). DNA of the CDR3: TGTGCCTACAGGGTAGGTTGGACAGATACGCAGTATTTT. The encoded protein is CAYRVGWTDTQYF.